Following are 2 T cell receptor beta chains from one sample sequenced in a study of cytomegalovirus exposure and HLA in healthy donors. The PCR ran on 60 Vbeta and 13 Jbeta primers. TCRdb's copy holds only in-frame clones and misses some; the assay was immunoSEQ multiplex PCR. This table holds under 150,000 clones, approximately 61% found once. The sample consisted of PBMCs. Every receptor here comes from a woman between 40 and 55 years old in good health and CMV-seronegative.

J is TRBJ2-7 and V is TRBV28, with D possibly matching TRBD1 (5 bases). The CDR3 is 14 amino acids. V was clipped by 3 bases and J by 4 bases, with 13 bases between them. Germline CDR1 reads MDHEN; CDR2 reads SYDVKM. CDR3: CASSFKGFWYEQYF. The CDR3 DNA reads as TGTGCCAGCAGTTTCAAGGGGTTTTGGTACGAGCAGTACTTC.

The CDR3 DNA sequence: TGTGCCAGCAGCCCCTCGACTAGCGGGGGTGAGACCCAGTACTTC. Its protein product is CASSPSTSGGETQYF. This chain joins TRBV7-3 and TRBJ2-5; 12 bases fit TRBD2. The V gene end was trimmed by 5 bases and the J gene end by 5 bases; junction bases not matched to a gene: 6. Per the germline V gene, CDR1 is SGHTA and CDR2 is FQGTGA. The CDR3 is 15 amino acids.